This T cell receptor beta chain was captured by sequencing in a study of blood T cells in healthy people across ages. This clonotype was detected many times. Deletions cut 4 bases from V and 10 bases from J, with 19 bases between. Germline CDR1 reads MGHDK; CDR2 reads SYGVNS. The CDR3 length is 14 residues. Then a second PCR, running roughly 7 to 11 cycles, was carried out with a sample-barcoded 5' primer and a J-beta primer mix. Using its own MiXCR run on the 5' RACE reads, TCRdb lists one record per CDR3 protein. The sample carries fewer than 900,000 distinct CDR3 sequences, roughly 49% recorded once.

This clonotype was sampled from a woman aged 55-70 years in good health. Sample: blood. The chain has TRBV25-1 and TRBJ1-2; possibly TRBD1 for D (5 bases). The CDR3 loop reads CASSALSGRLPYTF. DNA of the CDR3: TGTGCCAGCAGTGCCCTATCGGGGCGGCTCCCCTACACCTTC.